A single T cell receptor beta chain is shown here with its context. Its specificity is not known. All donors participated as healthy donors of bone marrow. Researchers ran the PCR with 60 Vbeta and 13 Jbeta primers. This table comes from immunoSEQ multiplex PCR, and its TCRdb copy is limited to in-frame clones, with some not included. Found here are just over 150,000 clones, 78% of them singletons; the top ten hold around 3.1%. The source of the sample is a study of cytomegalovirus exposure and HLA in healthy donors. After removal of 3 bases from V and 5 bases from J, the junction contained 2 bases not matched to a gene. This CDR3 has 15 residues. Germline CDR1 and CDR2: MNHNS and SASEGT. General study findings and limits: CMV antigen specificity was confirmed in vitro for a few CMV-associated chains. A later examination showed that TCR association rates differed by HLA locus, with DRB1 most and HLA-C fewest. Later analysis reportedly placed an Asian-associated ancestry cluster below the roughly 640-donor mean in N-insertions.

J is TRBJ2-5 and V is TRBV6-1; 14 bases map to TRBD2. Specimen: PBMCs. The source is a woman aged 40 to 50 in good health and CMV-seronegative. The CDR3 DNA sequence: TGTGCCAGCAGTGAGACTAGCGGGGGGGCCGAGACCCAGTACTTC. Translated: CASSETSGGAETQYF.